Listed below are T cell receptor beta chains from one sample, sequenced in a study of blood T cell repertoires in COVID-19. Data came from immunoSEQ multiplex PCR; TCRdb stores just in-frame clones and leaves some out. This repertoire shows about 250,000 clones, around 90% found once; its top ten account for about 2.1%. The sample taken for sequencing was peripheral blood. The receptors originated from a woman in her sixties with COVID-19, enrolled during active disease. Each CDR3 is given with its conserved first and last residue. The order of the fields is V gene, D gene, J gene, CDR3 protein, CDR3 DNA. A D gene is named only where the DNA matches it firmly.

v_call: TRBV27; d_call: NA; j_call: TRBJ1-5; cdr3_aa: CASSLVVGNQPQHF; cdr3_nt: TGTGCCAGCAGTTTAGTTGTAGGCAATCAGCCCCAGCATTTT
v_call: TRBV27; d_call: TRBD1; j_call: TRBJ2-7; cdr3_aa: CASSLTGTGAYEQYF; cdr3_nt: TGTGCCAGCAGTCTCACCGGGACAGGAGCCTACGAGCAGTACTTC
v_call: TRBV5-4; d_call: NA; j_call: TRBJ2-1; cdr3_aa: CASSLAPSDEQFF; cdr3_nt: TGTGCCAGCAGCTTGGCCCCCTCCGATGAGCAGTTCTTC
v_call: TRBV27; d_call: NA; j_call: TRBJ1-1; cdr3_aa: CASSWGGLWTEAFF; cdr3_nt: TGTGCCAGCAGTTGGGGGGGGCTCTGGACTGAAGCTTTCTTT
v_call: TRBV10-3; d_call: NA; j_call: TRBJ1-5; cdr3_aa: CAISESSTGWQPQHF; cdr3_nt: TGTGCCATCAGTGAGTCGAGTACAGGGTGGCAGCCCCAGCATTTT
v_call: TRBV25-1; d_call: TRBD2; j_call: TRBJ2-1; cdr3_aa: CASSVTGGDEQFF; cdr3_nt: TGTGCCAGCAGTGTCACTGGGGGGGATGAGCAGTTCTTC
v_call: TRBV7-2; d_call: NA; j_call: TRBJ2-4; cdr3_aa: CASSLAADGIQYF; cdr3_nt: TGTGCCAGCAGCTTAGCGGCTGATGGCATTCAGTACTTC
v_call: TRBV19; d_call: NA; j_call: TRBJ1-5; cdr3_aa: CASTSQAGPNQPQHF; cdr3_nt: TGTGCCAGTACCTCCCAGGCGGGTCCCAATCAGCCCCAGCATTTT
v_call: TRBV6-5; d_call: NA; j_call: TRBJ1-5; cdr3_aa: CASRDAGIQPQHF; cdr3_nt: TGTGCCAGCAGAGACGCAGGGATTCAGCCCCAGCATTTT
v_call: TRBV6-4; d_call: TRBD2; j_call: TRBJ2-1; cdr3_aa: CASSDTFRGGYNEQFF; cdr3_nt: TGTGCCAGCAGTGATACTTTCCGGGGGGGCTACAATGAGCAGTTCTTC
v_call: TRBV19; d_call: TRBD1; j_call: TRBJ1-2; cdr3_aa: CASSLDRGPNYGYTF; cdr3_nt: TGTGCCAGTAGTCTCGACAGGGGGCCTAACTATGGCTACACCTTC